This T cell receptor beta chain was captured in a study of response to subunit inactivated influenza vaccine. Broader study findings: That few new T cells are recruited by each seasonal influenza vaccination was the authors' suggestion.

V lost 2 bases, J lost 15 bases, and 17 bases lay in between. Looked up from germline, CDR1 is ENHRY and CDR2 is SYGVKD. The length of the CDR3 is 13 residues. In TCRdb, the RT-PCR reads were re-called with MiXCR into one record per CDR3 protein. Of around 190,000 distinct CDR3 sequences listed, approximately 8.7% are singletons. Ten or more counts support this clonotype. Antigen unknown. The chain employs TRBV10-3 and TRBJ2-1; possibly TRBD2 for D (5 bases). The TCR comes from a man over 45 who received an inactivated influenza vaccine. The starting material was non-naive T cells sorted from PBMCs, obtained on the day of vaccination. The CDR3 bases are TGTGCCATCAGTGAGGGAGGTAGCGTTCGTCGGTTCTTC. Encoded protein: CAISEGGSVRRFF.